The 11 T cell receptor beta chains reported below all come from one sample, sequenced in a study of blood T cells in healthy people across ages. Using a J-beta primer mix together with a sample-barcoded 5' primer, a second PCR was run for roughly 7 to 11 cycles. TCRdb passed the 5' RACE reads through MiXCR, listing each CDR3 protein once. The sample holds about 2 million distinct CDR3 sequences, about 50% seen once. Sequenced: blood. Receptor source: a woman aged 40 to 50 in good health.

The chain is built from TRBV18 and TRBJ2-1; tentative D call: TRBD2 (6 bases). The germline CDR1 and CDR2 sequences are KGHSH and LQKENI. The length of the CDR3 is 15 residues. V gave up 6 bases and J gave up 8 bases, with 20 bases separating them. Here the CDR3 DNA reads TGTGCCAGCTCCCTCGGACTAAATCTCCGGGATGAGCAGTTCTTC. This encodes CASSLGLNLRDEQFF.

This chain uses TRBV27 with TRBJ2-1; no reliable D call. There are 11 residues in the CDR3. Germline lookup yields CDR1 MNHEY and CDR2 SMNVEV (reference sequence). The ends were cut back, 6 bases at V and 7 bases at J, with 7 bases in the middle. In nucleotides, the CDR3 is TGTGCCAGCAGGAGTTCGAATGAGCAGTTCTTC. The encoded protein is CASRSSNEQFF.

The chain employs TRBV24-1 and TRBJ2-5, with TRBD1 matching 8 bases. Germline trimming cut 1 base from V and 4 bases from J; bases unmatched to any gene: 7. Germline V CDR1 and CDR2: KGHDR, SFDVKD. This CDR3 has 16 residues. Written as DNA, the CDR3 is TGTGCCACCAGTGATTTAGGCAGGGGGCCAGGAGAGACCCAGTACTTC. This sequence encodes CATSDLGRGPGETQYF.

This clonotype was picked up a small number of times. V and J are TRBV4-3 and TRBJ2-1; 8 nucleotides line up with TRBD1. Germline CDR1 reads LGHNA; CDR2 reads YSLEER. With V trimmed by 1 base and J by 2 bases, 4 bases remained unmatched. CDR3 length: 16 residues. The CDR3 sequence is CASSQASGQAYNEQFF. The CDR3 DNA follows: TGCGCCAGCAGCCAAGCTTCGGGACAGGCCTACAATGAGCAGTTCTTC.

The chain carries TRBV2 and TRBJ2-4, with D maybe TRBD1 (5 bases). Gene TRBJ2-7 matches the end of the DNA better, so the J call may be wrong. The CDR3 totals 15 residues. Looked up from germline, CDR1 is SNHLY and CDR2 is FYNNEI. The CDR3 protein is CASSEAAGYLYEQYF. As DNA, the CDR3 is TGTGCCAGCAGTGAAGCTGCAGGGTATTTGTACGAGCAGTACTTC.

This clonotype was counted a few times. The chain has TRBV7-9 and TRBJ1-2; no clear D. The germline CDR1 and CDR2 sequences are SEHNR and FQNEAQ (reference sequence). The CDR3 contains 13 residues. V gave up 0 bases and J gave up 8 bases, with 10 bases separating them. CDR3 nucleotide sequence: TGTGCCAGCAGCTTAGCAGTTCGGAGCGGCTACACCTTC. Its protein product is CASSLAVRSGYTF.

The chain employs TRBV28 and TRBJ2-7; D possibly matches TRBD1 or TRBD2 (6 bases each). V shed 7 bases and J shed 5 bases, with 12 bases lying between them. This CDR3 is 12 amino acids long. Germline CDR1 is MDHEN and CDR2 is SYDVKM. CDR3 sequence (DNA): TGTGCCAGCAATTTCGGGGGCAACGAGCAGTACTTC. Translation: CASNFGGNEQYF.

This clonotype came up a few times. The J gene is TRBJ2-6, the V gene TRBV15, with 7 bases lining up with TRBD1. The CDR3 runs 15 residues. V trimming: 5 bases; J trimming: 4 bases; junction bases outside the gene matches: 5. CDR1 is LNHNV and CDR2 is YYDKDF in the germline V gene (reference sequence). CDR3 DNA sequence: TGTGCCACCAGCCGACAGGGACCAGGGGCCAACGTCCTGACTTTC. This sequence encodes CATSRQGPGANVLTF.

CDR3: CASTSRQGARYQETQYF. CDR3 in DNA: TGTGCCAGCACCTCCAGACAGGGGGCGCGGTACCAAGAGACCCAGTACTTC. V and J are TRBV28 and TRBJ2-5; the match to TRBD1 covers 10 bases. V was pared by 7 bases and J by 0 bases, with 11 bases of the junction left unmatched. This CDR3 has 17 amino acids. Germline values: CDR1 MDHEN, CDR2 SYDVKM. The full variable domain, rest sourced from reference TRBV28 and TRBJ2-5, is DVKVTQSSRYLVKRTGEKVFLECVQDMDHENMFWYRQDPGLGLRLIYFSYDVKMKEKGDIPEGYSVSREKKERFSLILESASTNQTSMYLCASTSRQGARYQETQYFGPGTRLLVL.

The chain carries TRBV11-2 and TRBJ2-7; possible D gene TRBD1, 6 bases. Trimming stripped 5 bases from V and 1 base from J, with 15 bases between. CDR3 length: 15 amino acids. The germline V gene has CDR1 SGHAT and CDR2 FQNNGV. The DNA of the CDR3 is TGTGCCAGCAGCCCGGACAGCCGATTTTCCTACGAGCAGTACTTC. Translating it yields CASSPDSRFSYEQYF. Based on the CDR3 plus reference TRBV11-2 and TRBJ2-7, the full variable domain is EAGVAQSPRYKIIEKRQSVAFWCNPISGHATLYWYQQILGQGPKLLIQFQNNGVVDDSQLPKDRFSAERLKGVDSTLKIQPAKLEDSAVYLCASSPDSRFSYEQYFGPGTRLTVT.

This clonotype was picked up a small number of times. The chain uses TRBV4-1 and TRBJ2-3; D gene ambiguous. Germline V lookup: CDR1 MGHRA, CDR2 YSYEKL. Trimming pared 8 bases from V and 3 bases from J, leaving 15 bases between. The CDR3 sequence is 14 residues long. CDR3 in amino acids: CASGRTATTDTQYF. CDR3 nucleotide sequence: TGCGCCAGCGGACGGACGGCTACAACAGATACGCAGTATTTT.